A selection of T cell receptor beta chains follows, all from one sample in a study of memory CD4+ T cells and cytomegalovirus serostatus. This table comes from immunoSEQ multiplex PCR, and its TCRdb copy is limited to in-frame clones, with some not included. The table lists 60,000 to 70,000 clones, approximately 80% of them singletons. Sample: memory CD4+ T cells from blood. These receptors were taken from an adult in good health and CMV-seropositive. The CDR3 runs from the conserved cysteine through the conserved F or W. D genes are given only for firm matches. Where a row states a size, it is once, few, many or the class of an expanded clone; other rows omit it.

V	size	D	J	CDR3	DNA
TRBV20-1	NA	NA	TRBJ2-7	CSAGLLQYF	TGCAGTGCCGGACTCTTACAGTACTTC
TRBV5-4	NA	TRBD1	TRBJ1-4	CASSENRGLNEKLFF	TGTGCCAGCAGCGAAAACAGGGGGCTTAATGAAAAACTGTTTTTT
TRBV6-4	NA	NA	TRBJ1-1	CASGDSFSMNTEAFF	TGTGCCAGCGGCGACAGTTTTTCCATGAACACTGAAGCTTTCTTT
TRBV4-2	NA	NA	TRBJ2-7	CASSRTNDPGDEQYF	TGTGCCAGCAGCCGGACTAACGACCCAGGGGACGAGCAGTACTTC
TRBV28	NA	NA	TRBJ2-7	CASSLGGSSYEQYF	TGTGCCAGCAGTTTAGGGGGCAGCTCCTACGAGCAGTACTTC
TRBV10-3	NA	NA	TRBJ2-7	CAISDRGYEQYF	TGTGCCATCAGTGACAGGGGTTACGAGCAGTACTTC
TRBV5-4	NA	NA	TRBJ1-6	CASSLDPGPKDSPLHF	TGTGCCAGCAGCTTGGATCCCGGGCCTAAGGATTCACCCCTCCACTTT
TRBV18	NA	NA	TRBJ2-1	CASSPPEGGINNEQFF	TGTGCCAGCTCACCACCTGAGGGGGGCATAAACAATGAGCAGTTCTTC
TRBV28	NA	TRBD1	TRBJ1-1	CASTPGGLTEAFF	TGTGCCAGCACCCCAGGGGGCCTGACTGAAGCTTTCTTT
TRBV5-1	NA	NA	TRBJ2-2	CASSLGGRLNTGELFF	TGCGCCAGCAGCTTGGGGGGGCGGCTGAACACCGGGGAGCTGTTTTTT
TRBV28	once	NA	TRBJ2-1	CASSSLASRSLNEQFF	TGTGCCAGCAGTTCCCTCGCTAGCCGAAGTTTAAATGAGCAGTTCTTC
TRBV28	NA	TRBD2	TRBJ2-3	CASSSLGVAGEGDTQYF	TGTGCCAGCAGTTCCCTGGGGGTAGCGGGAGAGGGAGATACGCAGTATTTT
TRBV5-6	NA	NA	TRBJ2-3	CASSSPGMLGNTDTQYF	TGTGCCAGCAGCTCTCCGGGTATGCTTGGGAACACAGATACGCAGTATTTT
TRBV6-5	once	TRBD1	TRBJ1-2	CASRARDRDGYTF	TGTGCCAGCAGGGCCCGGGACAGGGACGGCTACACCTTC
TRBV9	NA	NA	TRBJ2-6	CASSLDTSGANVLTF	TGTGCCAGCAGCCTCGACACCTCTGGGGCCAACGTCCTGACTTTC
TRBV2	NA	NA	TRBJ2-1	CASSDSSSQFF	TGTGCCAGCAGCGACAGTTCTTCGCAGTTCTTC
TRBV7-2	NA	NA	TRBJ2-3	CASSLVVGTDTQYF	TGTGCCAGCAGCTTAGTTGTAGGCACAGATACGCAGTATTTT
TRBV5-1	NA	NA	TRBJ1-2	CASSLASGMVGYTF	TGCGCCAGCAGCTTGGCGTCAGGGATGGTCGGCTACACCTTC
TRBV7-9	NA	TRBD1	TRBJ2-5	CASSPRDRGLIETQYF	TGTGCCAGCAGCCCCCGGGACAGGGGGCTAATAGAGACCCAGTACTTC
TRBV28	few	NA	TRBJ2-3	CASSLRDTQYF	TGTGCCAGCAGCCTTCGAGATACGCAGTATTTT
TRBV7-6	NA	NA	TRBJ2-3	CASSLSVPPGDTQYF	TGTGCCAGCAGCTTATCAGTGCCGCCGGGGGATACGCAGTATTTT
TRBV28	NA	TRBD1	TRBJ1-6	CASSWGGTGFNSPLHF	TGTGCCAGCAGTTGGGGGGGGACAGGGTTTAATTCACCCCTCCACTTT
TRBV27	NA	NA	TRBJ2-1	CASSLSIRSEQFF	TGTGCCAGCAGTTTATCGATTCGGAGTGAGCAGTTCTTC
TRBV5-1	NA	TRBD2	TRBJ2-5	CASSLLAGAIQETQYF	TGCGCCAGCAGCTTGTTAGCGGGGGCCATTCAAGAGACCCAGTACTTC
TRBV14	few	NA	TRBJ2-7	CASSQQFYEQYF	TGTGCCAGCAGCCAGCAGTTCTACGAGCAGTACTTC
TRBV7-9	many	NA	TRBJ2-2	CASSHRINTGELFF	TGTGCCAGCAGCCATCGGATAAACACCGGGGAGCTGTTTTTT
TRBV6-1	NA	TRBD1	TRBJ2-1	CASRYTGGSPFF	TGTGCCAGCAGGTACACAGGGGGCTCCCCTTTCTTC
TRBV7-9	NA	NA	TRBJ1-1	CASSPPAANTEAFF	TGTGCCAGCAGCCCCCCGGCGGCGAACACTGAAGCTTTCTTT
TRBV29-1	NA	TRBD1	TRBJ1-2	CSVFRQGAGDYGYTF	TGCAGCGTATTTAGACAGGGGGCGGGGGACTATGGCTACACCTTC
TRBV28	many	TRBD1	TRBJ1-2	CASRWGQRNGYTF	TGTGCCAGCAGGTGGGGACAGAGGAATGGCTACACCTTC
TRBV11-2	NA	NA	TRBJ1-1	CASSLDAGRDGRTEAFF	TGTGCCAGCAGCTTAGATGCTGGCAGGGACGGTAGGACTGAAGCTTTCTTT
TRBV13	NA	NA	TRBJ1-2	CASRDFLRGVYGYTF	TGTGCCAGCAGAGACTTTCTCAGGGGAGTCTATGGCTACACCTTC
TRBV2	once	NA	TRBJ2-3	CASSRLREEWYTQYF	TGTGCCAGCAGTCGTCTCAGGGAAGAATGGTATACGCAGTATTTT
TRBV14	NA	TRBD2	TRBJ2-3	CASSPPIAGITDTQYF	TGTGCCAGCAGCCCCCCCATAGCGGGGATCACAGATACGCAGTATTTT
TRBV28	NA	NA	TRBJ2-1	CALRQAGPYNEQFF	TGTGCCCTTCGGCAGGCGGGGCCTTACAATGAGCAGTTCTTC
TRBV30	NA	TRBD1	TRBJ1-1	CAWSVHSRGDTEAFF	TGTGCCTGGAGTGTACATTCCAGGGGGGACACTGAAGCTTTCTTT
TRBV18	NA	NA	TRBJ2-5	CASSPPGTGQETQYF	TGTGCCAGCTCACCACCAGGCACAGGCCAAGAGACCCAGTACTTC
TRBV15	NA	NA	TRBJ1-4	CATSRDRQVYEKLFF	TGTGCCACCAGCAGAGATCGACAGGTCTATGAAAAACTGTTTTTT
TRBV9	NA	NA	TRBJ1-4	CASSVVPAEKLFF	TGTGCCAGCAGCGTAGTCCCGGCCGAAAAACTGTTTTTT
TRBV28	NA	TRBD2	TRBJ2-7	CASSCPPAGAEDEQYF	TGTGCCAGCAGTTGTCCGCCCGCGGGAGCGGAGGACGAGCAGTACTTC
TRBV5-4	NA	NA	TRBJ2-5	CASSFWRALQETQYF	TGTGCCAGCAGCTTCTGGCGGGCCCTCCAAGAGACCCAGTACTTC
TRBV6-1	NA	NA	TRBJ1-3	CASSDSRGNTIYF	TGTGCCAGCAGTGATTCCAGGGGAAACACCATATATTTT
TRBV9	once	TRBD1	TRBJ1-3	CASSAAGQGNTIYF	TGTGCCAGCAGCGCTGCGGGACAGGGAAACACCATATATTTT
TRBV5-8	NA	TRBD2	TRBJ2-7	CASSFSSGSYEQYF	TGTGCCAGCAGCTTTTCCAGCGGGAGCTACGAGCAGTACTTC
TRBV5-1	NA	NA	TRBJ2-5	CASSPGTRLETQYF	TGCGCCAGCAGCCCCGGGACGCGATTAGAGACCCAGTACTTC
TRBV28	NA	NA	TRBJ1-4	CASSSGDPTNEKLFF	TGTGCCAGCAGTTCAGGGGACCCAACTAATGAAAAACTGTTTTTT
TRBV28	NA	TRBD1	TRBJ1-2	CASSLTGLYYGYTF	TGTGCCAGCAGTTTGACAGGGTTGTACTATGGCTACACCTTC
TRBV4-1	few	NA	TRBJ1-1	CASSQDAPTLMNTEAFF	TGCGCCAGCAGCCAAGATGCACCTACCCTTATGAACACTGAAGCTTTCTTT
TRBV4-2	NA	NA	TRBJ1-3	CASSQDTAAGGNTIYF	TGTGCCAGCAGCCAAGATACGGCAGCCGGGGGAAACACCATATATTTT